Each of the 10 T cell receptor beta chains below was sequenced from the same sample in a study of OX40 agonist ivuxolimab in advanced cancers. Repertoires were generated with immunoSEQ multiplex PCR, while TCRdb's copy carries only in-frame clones and drops some. The repertoire holds under 200,000 clones, with around 94% as singletons. The sample was CD4+ or CD8+ T cells sorted from blood, taken in a trial of the OX40 agonist ivuxolimab. These receptors came from an adult with an advanced solid tumor such as melanoma, head and neck, liver or kidney cancer.

This clone has just one count. V and J are TRBV7-9 and TRBJ1-1, with unresolved D. Germline CDR1 SEHNR, CDR2 FQNEAQ (reference sequence). Deletions cut 5 bases from V and 6 bases from J, with 10 bases between. This CDR3 has 12 amino acids. The CDR3 DNA reads as TGTGCCAGCAGCACCCTTTGGGCTGAAGCTTTCTTT. Residues: CASSTLWAEAFF.

The CDR3 spells CASSQTGTTYEQYF. The DNA of the CDR3 is TGCGCCAGCAGCCAAACCGGGACAACCTACGAGCAGTACTTC. This chain connects TRBV4-3 to TRBJ2-7; D may be TRBD1 (6 bases). Germline values: CDR1 LGHNA, CDR2 YSLEER. The CDR3 is 14 amino acids. Trimming shortened V by 2 bases and J by 2 bases, and 10 bases separated the two germline ends.

A few counts support this clone. Other DNA sequences in this sample translate to the same CDR3. V gene TRBV4-3 combines with J gene TRBJ1-5; D not certain. The CDR3 covers 13 residues. V lost 0 bases to trimming and J lost 4 bases, with 4 bases between them. CDR1 and CDR2 (germline): LGHNA, YSLEER. CDR3 in amino acids: CASSQDTNQPQHF. Here the CDR3 DNA reads TGCGCCAGCAGCCAAGACACTAATCAGCCCCAGCATTTT.

This chain's CDR3 is CASSQQQGSNQPQHF. In nucleotides, the CDR3 is TGTGCCAGCTCTCAACAGCAGGGGAGCAATCAGCCCCAGCATTTT. The V and J genes are TRBV18 and TRBJ1-5, with D maybe TRBD1 (6 bases). Germline V gene lookup returns CDR1 KGHSH and CDR2 LQKENI. The CDR3 consists of 15 residues. V was trimmed by 6 bases and J by 1 base, leaving 13 bases between them. Full variable domain (remainder filled in from reference TRBV18 and TRBJ1-5): NAGVMQNPRHLVRRRGQEARLRCSPMKGHSHVYWYRQLPEEGLKFMVYLQKENIIDESGMPKERFSAEFPKEGPSILRIQQVVRGDSAAYFCASSQQQGSNQPQHFGDGTRLSIL.

The CDR3 bases are TGCGCCAGCAGCCAAGGGGAAAGGGTAGCTAACTATGGCTACACCTTC. It encodes CASSQGERVANYGYTF. The chain carries TRBV4-3 and TRBJ1-2; D remains unclear. The V and J ends lost 1 base and 0 bases respectively, with 12 bases between them. The CDR3 has 16 residues. Per germline, CDR1 LGHNA and CDR2 YSLEER.

This clone was counted a single time. The same CDR3 also results from other DNA sequences found in this sample. V gene TRBV9 combines with J gene TRBJ1-2, with D uncertain. The germline V gene has CDR1 SGDLS and CDR2 YYNGEE. V lost 2 bases and J 2 bases, leaving 7 bases between the germline ends. The CDR3 consists of 13 residues. CDR3 in amino acids: CASSVQGNYGYTF. The DNA of the CDR3 is TGTGCCAGCAGCGTCCAAGGGAACTATGGCTACACCTTC.

This sequence joins TRBV27 and TRBJ1-5, with 11 bases aligning to TRBD1. CDR3 length: 17 residues. Trimming removed 10 bases from V and 3 bases from J; junction bases left unmatched: 14. Per the germline V gene, CDR1 is MNHEY and CDR2 is SMNVEV (reference sequence). CDR3 DNA sequence: TGTGCCACCTCTAAACTTGGGACAGGGGGATCCAATCAGCCCCAGCATTTT. Protein sequence: CATSKLGTGGSNQPQHF.

This chain connects TRBV28 to TRBJ2-5; D is possibly TRBD2 (5 bases). Trimming left V 3 bases short and J 5 bases short, with 16 bases between. CDR3 length: 15 residues. CDR1 MDHEN and CDR2 SYDVKM come from the germline V gene. DNA of the CDR3: TGTGCCAGCAGTTTGGAGCGGCTAGCCGCCGAGACCCAGTACTTC. This sequence encodes CASSLERLAAETQYF. The full variable domain, rest sourced from reference TRBV28 and TRBJ2-5, is DVKVTQSSRYLVKRTGEKVFLECVQDMDHENMFWYRQDPGLGLRLIYFSYDVKMKEKGDIPEGYSVSREKKERFSLILESASTNQTSMYLCASSLERLAAETQYFGPGTRLLVL.

The CDR3 loop reads CASSLYGWRGLAGKNEQYF. In nucleotides, the CDR3 is TGTGCCAGCAGCTTGTATGGGTGGAGGGGACTAGCGGGAAAGAACGAGCAGTACTTC. The chain employs TRBV7-2 and TRBJ2-7; 13 bases fit TRBD2. With 3 bases clipped from V and 5 bases from J, the junction kept 16 bases outside the gene matches. The CDR3 sequence is 19 residues long. CDR1 SGHTA and CDR2 FQGNSA come from the germline V gene. Complete variable domain (other parts from reference TRBV7-2 and TRBJ2-7): GAGVSQSPSNKVTEKGKDVELRCDPISGHTALYWYRQSLGQGLEFLIYFQGNSAPDKSGLPSDRFSAERTGGSVSTLTIQRTQQEDSAVYLCASSLYGWRGLAGKNEQYFGPGTRLTVT.

The chain has TRBV7-9 and TRBJ1-1, with D perhaps TRBD1 (5 bases). Trimming pared 2 bases from V and 4 bases from J, leaving 11 bases between. This CDR3 has 14 residues. CDR1 SEHNR and CDR2 FQNEAQ come from the germline V gene (reference sequence). CDR3 sequence: CASSLQGASTEAFF. The CDR3 DNA follows: TGTGCCAGCAGCTTACAAGGGGCCAGCACTGAAGCTTTCTTT. Based on the CDR3 plus reference TRBV7-9 and TRBJ1-1, the full variable domain is DTGVSQNPRHKITKRGQNVTFRCDPISEHNRLYWYRQTLGQGPEFLTYFQNEAQLEKSRLLSDRFSAERPKGSFSTLEIQRTEQGDSAMYLCASSLQGASTEAFFGQGTRLTVV.